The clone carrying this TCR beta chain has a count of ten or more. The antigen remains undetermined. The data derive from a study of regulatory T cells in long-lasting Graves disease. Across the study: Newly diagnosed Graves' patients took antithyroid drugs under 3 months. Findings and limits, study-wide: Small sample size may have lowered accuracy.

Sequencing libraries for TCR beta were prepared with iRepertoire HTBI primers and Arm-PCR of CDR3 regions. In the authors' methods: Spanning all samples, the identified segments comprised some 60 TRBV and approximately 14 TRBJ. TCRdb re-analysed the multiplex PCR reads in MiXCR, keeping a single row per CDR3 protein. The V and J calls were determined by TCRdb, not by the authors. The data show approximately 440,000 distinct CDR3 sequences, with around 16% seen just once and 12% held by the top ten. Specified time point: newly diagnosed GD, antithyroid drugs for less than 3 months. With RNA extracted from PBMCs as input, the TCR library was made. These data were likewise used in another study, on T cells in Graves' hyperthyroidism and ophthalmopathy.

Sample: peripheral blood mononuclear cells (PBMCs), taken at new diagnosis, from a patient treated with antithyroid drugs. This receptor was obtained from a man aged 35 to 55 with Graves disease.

DNA of the CDR3: TGTGCCACCAGCAGGTCCGGGACAGGGGAGACCCAGTACTTC. This gives the protein CATSRSGTGETQYF. The rearrangement joins TRBV15 to TRBJ2-5, with 9 bases aligning to TRBD1. V was clipped by 3 bases and J by 5 bases; unmatched bases: 4. This CDR3 region has 14 residues. Germline V CDR1 and CDR2: LNHNV, YYDKDF (reference sequence).